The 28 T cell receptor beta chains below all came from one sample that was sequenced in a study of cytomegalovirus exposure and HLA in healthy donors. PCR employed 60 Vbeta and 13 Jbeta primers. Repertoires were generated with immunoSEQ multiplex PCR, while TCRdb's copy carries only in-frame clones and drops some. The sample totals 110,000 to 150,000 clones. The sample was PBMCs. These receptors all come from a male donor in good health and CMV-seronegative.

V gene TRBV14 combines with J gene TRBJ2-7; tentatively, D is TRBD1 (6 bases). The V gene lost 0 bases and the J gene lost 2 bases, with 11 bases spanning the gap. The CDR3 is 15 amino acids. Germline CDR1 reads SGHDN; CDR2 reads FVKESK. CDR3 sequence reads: CASSQEDRDTYEQYF. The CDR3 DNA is TGTGCCAGCAGCCAAGAGGACCGGGACACCTACGAGCAGTACTTC.

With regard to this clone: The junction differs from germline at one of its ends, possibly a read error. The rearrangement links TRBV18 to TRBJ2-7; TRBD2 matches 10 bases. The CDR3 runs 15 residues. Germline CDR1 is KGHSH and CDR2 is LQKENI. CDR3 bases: TGTGCCAGCTCGCCACTAGCGGGGCCCTCCTACGAGCAGTACTTC. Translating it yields CASSPLAGPSYEQYF. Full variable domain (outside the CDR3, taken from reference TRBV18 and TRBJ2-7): NAGVMQNPRHLVRRRGQEARLRCSPMKGHSHVYWYRQLPEEGLKFMVYLQKENIIDESGMPKERFSAEFPKEGPSILRIQQVVRGDSAAYFCASSPLAGPSYEQYFGPGTRLTVT.

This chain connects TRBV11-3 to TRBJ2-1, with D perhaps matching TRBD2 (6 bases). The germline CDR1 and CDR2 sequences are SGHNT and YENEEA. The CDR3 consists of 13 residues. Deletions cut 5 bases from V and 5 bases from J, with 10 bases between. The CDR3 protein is CASSRGGDNEQFF. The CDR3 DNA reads TGTGCCAGCAGCCGAGGAGGGGACAATGAGCAGTTCTTC.

CDR3 coding DNA: TGTGCCAGCAGTTTAGGGACACCGAGGGTTAACACTGAAGCTTTCTTT. Its translation: CASSLGTPRVNTEAFF. The rearrangement joins TRBV27 to TRBJ1-1; D might be TRBD1 (6 bases). Germline CDR1 MNHEY, CDR2 SMNVEV (reference sequence). The CDR3 totals 16 residues. V lost 2 bases to trimming and J lost 2 bases, with 15 bases between them.

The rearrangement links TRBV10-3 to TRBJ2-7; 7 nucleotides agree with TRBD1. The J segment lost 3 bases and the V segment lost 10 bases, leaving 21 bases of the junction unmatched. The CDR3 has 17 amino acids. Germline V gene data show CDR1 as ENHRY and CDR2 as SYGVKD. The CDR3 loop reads CATRRGQPSLFNYEQYF. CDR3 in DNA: TGTGCCACCCGTAGGGGACAGCCAAGCCTCTTTAACTACGAGCAGTACTTC.

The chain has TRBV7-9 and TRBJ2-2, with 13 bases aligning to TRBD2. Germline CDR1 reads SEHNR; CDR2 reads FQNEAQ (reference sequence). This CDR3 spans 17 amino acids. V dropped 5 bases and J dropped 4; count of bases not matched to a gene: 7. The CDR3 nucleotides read TGTGCCAGCAGCCGGGGGACTAGCGGGGTCCCCACCGGGGAGCTGTTTTTT. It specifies CASSRGTSGVPTGELFF.

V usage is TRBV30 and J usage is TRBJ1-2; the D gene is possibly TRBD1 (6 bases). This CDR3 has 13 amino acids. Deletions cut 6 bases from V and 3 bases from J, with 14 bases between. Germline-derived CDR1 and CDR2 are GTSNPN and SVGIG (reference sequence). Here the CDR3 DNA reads TGTGCCTGCCGCGGACAGATCTACTATGGCTACACCTTC. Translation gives CACRGQIYYGYTF.

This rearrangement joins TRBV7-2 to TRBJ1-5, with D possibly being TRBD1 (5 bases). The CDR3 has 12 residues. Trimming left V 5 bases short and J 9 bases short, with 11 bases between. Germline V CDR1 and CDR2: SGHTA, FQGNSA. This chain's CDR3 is CASSRQNVPQHF. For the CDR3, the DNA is TGTGCCAGCAGCCGACAGAACGTGCCCCAGCATTTT.

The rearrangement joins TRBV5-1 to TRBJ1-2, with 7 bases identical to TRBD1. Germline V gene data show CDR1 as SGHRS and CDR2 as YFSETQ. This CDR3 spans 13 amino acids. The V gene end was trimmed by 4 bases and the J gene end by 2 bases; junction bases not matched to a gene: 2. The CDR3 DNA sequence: TGCGCCAGCAGCCGGGACAGAAACTATGGCTACACCTTC. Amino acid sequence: CASSRDRNYGYTF.

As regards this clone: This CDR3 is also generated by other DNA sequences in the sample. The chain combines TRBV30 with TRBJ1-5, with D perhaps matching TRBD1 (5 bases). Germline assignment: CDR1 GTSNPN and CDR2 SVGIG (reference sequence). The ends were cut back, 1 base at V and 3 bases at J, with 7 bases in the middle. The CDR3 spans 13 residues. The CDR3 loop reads CAWSGGDNQPQHF. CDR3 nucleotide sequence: TGTGCCTGGAGTGGGGGGGACAATCAGCCCCAGCATTTT.

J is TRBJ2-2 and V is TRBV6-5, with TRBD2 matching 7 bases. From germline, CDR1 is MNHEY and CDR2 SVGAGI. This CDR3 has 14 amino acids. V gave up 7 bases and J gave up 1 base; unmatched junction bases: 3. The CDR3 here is CASTPSGNTGELFF. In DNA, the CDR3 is TGTGCCAGCACCCCTAGCGGGAACACCGGGGAGCTGTTTTTT.

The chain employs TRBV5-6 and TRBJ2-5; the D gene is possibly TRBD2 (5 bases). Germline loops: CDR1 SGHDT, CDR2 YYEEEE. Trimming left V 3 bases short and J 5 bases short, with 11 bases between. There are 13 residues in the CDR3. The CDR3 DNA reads TGTGCCAGCAGCTCCGTCGGGATTGAGACCCAGTACTTC. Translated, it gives CASSSVGIETQYF.

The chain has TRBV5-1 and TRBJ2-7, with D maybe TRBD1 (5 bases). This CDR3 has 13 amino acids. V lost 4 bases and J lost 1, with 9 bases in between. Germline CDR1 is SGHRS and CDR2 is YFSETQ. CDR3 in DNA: TGCGCCAGCAGCCAGGACAATTCCTACGAGCAGTACTTC. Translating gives CASSQDNSYEQYF.

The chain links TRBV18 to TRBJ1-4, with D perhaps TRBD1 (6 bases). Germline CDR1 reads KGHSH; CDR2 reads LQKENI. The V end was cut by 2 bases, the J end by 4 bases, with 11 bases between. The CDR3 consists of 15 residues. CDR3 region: CASSPVQGRNEKLFF. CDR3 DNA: TGTGCCAGCTCACCAGTACAGGGTCGTAATGAAAAACTGTTTTTT.

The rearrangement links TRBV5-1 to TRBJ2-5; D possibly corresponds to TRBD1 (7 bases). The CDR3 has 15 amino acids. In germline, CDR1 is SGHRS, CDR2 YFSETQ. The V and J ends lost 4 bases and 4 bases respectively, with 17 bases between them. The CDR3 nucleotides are TGCGCCAGCAGCCCCACAGGGGAGGCGAGAGAGACCCAGTACTTC. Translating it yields CASSPTGEARETQYF.

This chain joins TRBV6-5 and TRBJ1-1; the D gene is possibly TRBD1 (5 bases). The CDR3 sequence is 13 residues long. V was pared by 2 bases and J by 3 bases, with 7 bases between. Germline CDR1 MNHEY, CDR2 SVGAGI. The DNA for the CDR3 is TGTGCCAGCAGTTACGGGGGGGACACTGAAGCTTTCTTT. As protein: CASSYGGDTEAFF.

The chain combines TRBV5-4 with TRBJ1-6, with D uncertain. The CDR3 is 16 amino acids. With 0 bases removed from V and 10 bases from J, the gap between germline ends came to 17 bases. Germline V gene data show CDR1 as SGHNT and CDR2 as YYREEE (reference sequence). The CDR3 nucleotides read TGTGCCAGCAGCTTGGAGGCCGGGATGGCGGTATCACCCCTCCACTTT. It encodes CASSLEAGMAVSPLHF.

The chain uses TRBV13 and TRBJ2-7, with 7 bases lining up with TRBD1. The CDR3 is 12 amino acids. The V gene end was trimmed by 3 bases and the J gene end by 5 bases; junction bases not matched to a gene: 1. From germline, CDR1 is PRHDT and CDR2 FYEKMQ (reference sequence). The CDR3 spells CASSFGQDEQYF. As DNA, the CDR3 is TGTGCCAGCAGCTTCGGACAGGACGAGCAGTACTTC.

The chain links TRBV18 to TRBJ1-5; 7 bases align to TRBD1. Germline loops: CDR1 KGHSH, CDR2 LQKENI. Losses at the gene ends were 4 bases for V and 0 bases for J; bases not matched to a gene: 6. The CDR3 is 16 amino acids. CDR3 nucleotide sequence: TGTGCCAGCTCACGATCCGGGACAGATAGCAATCAGCCCCAGCATTTT. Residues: CASSRSGTDSNQPQHF. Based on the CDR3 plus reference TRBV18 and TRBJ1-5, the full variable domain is NAGVMQNPRHLVRRRGQEARLRCSPMKGHSHVYWYRQLPEEGLKFMVYLQKENIIDESGMPKERFSAEFPKEGPSILRIQQVVRGDSAAYFCASSRSGTDSNQPQHFGDGTRLSIL.

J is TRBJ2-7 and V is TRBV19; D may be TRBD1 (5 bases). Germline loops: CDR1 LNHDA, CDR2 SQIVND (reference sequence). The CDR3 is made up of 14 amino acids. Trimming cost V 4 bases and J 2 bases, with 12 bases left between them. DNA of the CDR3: TGTGCCAGTAGTAAGCAGGGCCTAACCTACGAGCAGTACTTC. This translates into CASSKQGLTYEQYF.

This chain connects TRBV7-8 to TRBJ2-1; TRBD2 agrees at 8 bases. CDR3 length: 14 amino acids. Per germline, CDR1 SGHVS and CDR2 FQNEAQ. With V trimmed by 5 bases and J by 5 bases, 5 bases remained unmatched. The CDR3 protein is CASSRAGGDNEQFF. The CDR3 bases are TGTGCCAGCAGCAGGGCGGGAGGCGACAATGAGCAGTTCTTC. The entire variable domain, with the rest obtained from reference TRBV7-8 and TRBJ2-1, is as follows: GAGVSQSPRYKVAKRGQDVALRCDPISGHVSLFWYQQALGQGPEFLTYFQNEAQLDKSGLPSDRFFAERPEGSVSTLKIQRTQQEDSAVYLCASSRAGGDNEQFFGPGTRLTVL.

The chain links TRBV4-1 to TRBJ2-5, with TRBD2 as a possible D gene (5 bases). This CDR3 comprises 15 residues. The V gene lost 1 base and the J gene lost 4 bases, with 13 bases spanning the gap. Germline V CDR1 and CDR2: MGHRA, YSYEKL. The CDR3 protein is CASSQGWTWGETQYF. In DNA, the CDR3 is TGCGCCAGCAGCCAAGGCTGGACTTGGGGAGAGACCCAGTACTTC.

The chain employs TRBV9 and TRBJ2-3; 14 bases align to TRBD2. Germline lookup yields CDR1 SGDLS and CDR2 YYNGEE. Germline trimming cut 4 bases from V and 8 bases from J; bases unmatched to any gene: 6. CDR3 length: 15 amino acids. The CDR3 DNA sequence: TGTGCCAGCAGCTTGACTAGCGGGGGGGAAGGTACGCAGTATTTT. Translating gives CASSLTSGGEGTQYF.

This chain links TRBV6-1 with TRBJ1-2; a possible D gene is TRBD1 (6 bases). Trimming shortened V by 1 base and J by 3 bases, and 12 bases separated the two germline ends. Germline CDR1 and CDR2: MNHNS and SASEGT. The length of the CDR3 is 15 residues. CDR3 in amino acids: CASSEGGGRYYGYTF. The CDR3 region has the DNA TGTGCCAGCAGTGAAGGGGGGGGGCGATACTATGGCTACACCTTC.

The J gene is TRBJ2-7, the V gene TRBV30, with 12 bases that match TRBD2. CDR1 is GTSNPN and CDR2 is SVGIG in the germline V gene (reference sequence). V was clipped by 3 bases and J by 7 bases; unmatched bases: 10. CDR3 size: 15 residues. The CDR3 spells CAWSLGLAGGREQYF. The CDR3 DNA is TGTGCCTGGAGCCTCGGGCTAGCGGGGGGGAGGGAGCAGTACTTC.

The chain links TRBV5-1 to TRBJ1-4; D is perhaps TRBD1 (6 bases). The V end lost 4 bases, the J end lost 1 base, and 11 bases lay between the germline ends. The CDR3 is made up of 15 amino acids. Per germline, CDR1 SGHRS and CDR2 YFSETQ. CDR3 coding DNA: TGCGCCAGCAGCACGCAGGGGATAACTAATGAAAAACTGTTTTTT. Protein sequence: CASSTQGITNEKLFF.

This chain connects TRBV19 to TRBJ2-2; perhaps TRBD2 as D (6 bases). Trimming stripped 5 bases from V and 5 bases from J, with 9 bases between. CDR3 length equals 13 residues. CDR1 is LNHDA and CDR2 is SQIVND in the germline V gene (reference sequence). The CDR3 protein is CASSPRGTGELFF. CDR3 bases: TGTGCCAGTAGTCCTCGGGGGACCGGGGAGCTGTTTTTT.

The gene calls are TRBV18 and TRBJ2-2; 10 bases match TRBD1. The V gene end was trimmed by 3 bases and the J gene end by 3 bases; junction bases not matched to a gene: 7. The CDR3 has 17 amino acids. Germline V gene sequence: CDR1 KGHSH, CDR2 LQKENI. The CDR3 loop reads CASSPTRQGADTGELFF. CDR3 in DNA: TGTGCCAGCTCACCGACGCGACAGGGGGCGGACACCGGGGAGCTGTTTTTT.